The clone carrying this T cell receptor (beta chain) was observed a few times. Scientists amplified the TCR beta CDR3 regions from RNA transcripts. The first-round RT-PCR employed HTBI primers together with the Qiagen OneStep RT-PCR kit. A multiplex PCR was then performed as the second round. Each CDR3 protein gets one entry after TCRdb re-called the multiplex PCR reads with MiXCR. The sample holds 450,000 to 600,000 distinct CDR3 sequences, about two fifths seen once. These data are taken from a study of Graves' ophthalmopathy and Graves' hyperthyroidism. Germline CDR1 MNHEY, CDR2 SVGAGI. CDR3 size: 13 residues. The V end lost 5 bases, the J end lost 5 bases, and 12 bases lay between the germline ends.

V and J are TRBV6-5 and TRBJ1-1; D possibly corresponds to TRBD1 (6 bases). The sequenced material came from peripheral blood or thyroid tissue (not recorded which). The receptor's source is an adult man with Graves' hyperthyroidism. The CDR3 loop reads CASSRKQGTEAFF. The CDR3 DNA reads as TGTGCCAGCAGTAGGAAACAGGGAACTGAAGCTTTCTTT.